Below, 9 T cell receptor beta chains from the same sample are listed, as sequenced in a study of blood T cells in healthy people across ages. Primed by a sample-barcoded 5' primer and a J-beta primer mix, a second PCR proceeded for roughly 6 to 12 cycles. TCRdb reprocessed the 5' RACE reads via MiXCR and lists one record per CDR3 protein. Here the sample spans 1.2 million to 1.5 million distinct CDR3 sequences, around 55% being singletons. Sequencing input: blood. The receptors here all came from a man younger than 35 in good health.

CDR3 sequence: CASSLVVRGEQFF. CDR3 DNA: TGTGCCAGCAGCTTAGTCGTCCGGGGTGAGCAGTTCTTC. The gene calls are TRBV7-9 and TRBJ2-1, with D maybe TRBD2 (5 bases). Germline-derived CDR1 and CDR2 are SEHNR and FQNEAQ (reference sequence). The CDR3 consists of 13 residues. Trimming removed 1 base from V and 9 bases from J, with 10 bases in between.

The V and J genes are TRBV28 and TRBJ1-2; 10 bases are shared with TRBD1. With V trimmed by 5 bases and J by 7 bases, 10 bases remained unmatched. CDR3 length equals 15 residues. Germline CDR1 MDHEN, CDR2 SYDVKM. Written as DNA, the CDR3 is TGTGCCAGCAGTCACCGGGACAGGGGATTCGGTGGCTACACCTTC. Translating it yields CASSHRDRGFGGYTF.

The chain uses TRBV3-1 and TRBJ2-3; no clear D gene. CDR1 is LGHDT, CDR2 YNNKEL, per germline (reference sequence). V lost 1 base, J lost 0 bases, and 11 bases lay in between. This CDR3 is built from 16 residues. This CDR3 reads CASSQGLGISTDTQYF. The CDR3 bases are TGTGCCAGCAGCCAAGGGTTAGGGATCAGCACAGATACGCAGTATTTT.

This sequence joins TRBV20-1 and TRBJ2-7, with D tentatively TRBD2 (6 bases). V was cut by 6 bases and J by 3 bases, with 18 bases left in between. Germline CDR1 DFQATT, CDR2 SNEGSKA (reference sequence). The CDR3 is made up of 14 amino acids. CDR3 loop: CSACPRETLYEQYF. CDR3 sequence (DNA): TGCAGTGCATGCCCCCGGGAGACCCTCTACGAGCAGTACTTC.

This chain's CDR3 is CKKAGLSTDTQYF. For the CDR3, the DNA is TGCAAAAAGGCGGGACTCAGCACAGATACGCAGTATTTT. This chain joins TRBV20-1 and TRBJ2-3, with D possibly TRBD2 on 6 matching bases. Germline lookup yields CDR1 DFQATT and CDR2 SNEGSKA (reference sequence). The CDR3 has 13 amino acids.

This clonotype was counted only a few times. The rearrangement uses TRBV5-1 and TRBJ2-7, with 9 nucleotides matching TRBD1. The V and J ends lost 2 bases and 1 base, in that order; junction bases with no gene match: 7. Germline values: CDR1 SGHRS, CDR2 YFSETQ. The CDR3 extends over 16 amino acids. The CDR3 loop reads CASSFVWTGASYEQYF. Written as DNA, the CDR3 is TGCGCCAGCAGCTTCGTTTGGACAGGGGCTTCCTACGAGCAGTACTTC.

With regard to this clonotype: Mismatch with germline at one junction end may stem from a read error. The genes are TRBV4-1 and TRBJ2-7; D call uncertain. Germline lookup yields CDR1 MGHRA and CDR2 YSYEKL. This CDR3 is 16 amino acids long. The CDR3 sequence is CASSQTSGVGYYEQYF. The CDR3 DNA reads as TGCGCCAGTAGCCAAACCTCGGGCGTGGGGTACTACGAGCAGTACTTC.

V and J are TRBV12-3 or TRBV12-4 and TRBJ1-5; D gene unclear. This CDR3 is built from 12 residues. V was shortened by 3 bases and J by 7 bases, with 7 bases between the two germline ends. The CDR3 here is CASSFFKQPQHF. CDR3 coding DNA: TGTGCCAGCAGTTTTTTCAAACAGCCCCAGCATTTT.

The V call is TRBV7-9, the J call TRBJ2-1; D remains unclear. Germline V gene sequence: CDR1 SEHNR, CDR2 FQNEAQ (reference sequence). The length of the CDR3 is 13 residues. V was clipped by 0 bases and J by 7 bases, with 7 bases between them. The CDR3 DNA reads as TGTGCCAGCAGCTTAGCGGGCAAGAATGAGCAGTTCTTC. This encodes CASSLAGKNEQFF.